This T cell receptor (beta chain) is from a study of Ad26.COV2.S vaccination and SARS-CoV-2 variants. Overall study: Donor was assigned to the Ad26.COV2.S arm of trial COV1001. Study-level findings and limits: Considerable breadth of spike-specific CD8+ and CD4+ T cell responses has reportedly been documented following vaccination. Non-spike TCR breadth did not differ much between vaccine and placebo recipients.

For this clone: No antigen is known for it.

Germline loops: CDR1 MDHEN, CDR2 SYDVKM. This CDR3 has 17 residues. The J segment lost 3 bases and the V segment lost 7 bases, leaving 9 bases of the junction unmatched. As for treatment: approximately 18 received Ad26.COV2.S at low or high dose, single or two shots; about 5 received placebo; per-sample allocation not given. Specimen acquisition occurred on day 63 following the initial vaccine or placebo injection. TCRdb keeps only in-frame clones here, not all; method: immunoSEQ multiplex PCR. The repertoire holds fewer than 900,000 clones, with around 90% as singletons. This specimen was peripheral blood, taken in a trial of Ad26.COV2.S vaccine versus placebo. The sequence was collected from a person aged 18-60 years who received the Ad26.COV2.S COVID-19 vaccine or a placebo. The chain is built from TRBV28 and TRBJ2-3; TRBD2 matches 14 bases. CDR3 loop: CASTPGLAGVGTDTQYF. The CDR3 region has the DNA TGTGCCAGCACCCCGGGACTAGCGGGAGTCGGTACAGATACGCAGTATTTT.